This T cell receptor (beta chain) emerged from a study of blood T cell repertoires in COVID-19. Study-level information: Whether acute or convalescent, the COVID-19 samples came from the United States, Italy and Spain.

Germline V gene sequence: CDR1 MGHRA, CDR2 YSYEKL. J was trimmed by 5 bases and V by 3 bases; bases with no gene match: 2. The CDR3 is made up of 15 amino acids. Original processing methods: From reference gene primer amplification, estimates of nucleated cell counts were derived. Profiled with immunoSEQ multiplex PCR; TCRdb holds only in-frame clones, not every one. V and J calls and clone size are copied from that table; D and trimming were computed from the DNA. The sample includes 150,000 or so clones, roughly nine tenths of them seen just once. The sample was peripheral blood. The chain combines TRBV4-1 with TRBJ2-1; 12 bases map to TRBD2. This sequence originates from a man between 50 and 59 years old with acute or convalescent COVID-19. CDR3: CASSHRTSGNNEQFF. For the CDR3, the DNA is TGCGCCAGCAGCCACCGGACTAGCGGGAACAATGAGCAGTTCTTC.